This T cell receptor (beta chain) is drawn from a study of blood T cells in healthy people across ages. This clonotype was counted between two and nine times. Together with a sample-barcoded 5' primer, a J-beta primer mix was included in a second PCR lasting about 7 to 11 cycles. One entry per CDR3 protein results from TCRdb running MiXCR on the 5' RACE reads. The sample has roughly 1.9 million distinct CDR3 sequences; roughly two fifths are singletons. The clonotype originates from a human donor in good health. Source material: blood.

CDR3 region: CASSLPENIQYF. The DNA of the CDR3 is TGTGCCAGCAGCTTACCTGAAAACATTCAGTACTTC. This sequence joins TRBV7-2 and TRBJ2-4; no firm D call. The length of the CDR3 is 12 residues. Germline V gene sequence: CDR1 SGHTA, CDR2 FQGNSA. V dropped 2 bases and J dropped 5 bases, with 4 bases sitting between them.